The T cell receptor beta chain under discussion was sequenced for a study of T-cell reconstitution after alpha-beta-depleted transplantation in children. As it was prepared, the TCRbeta library received unique molecular identifiers. TCRdb re-called the PCR reads with MiXCR, one entry per CDR3 protein. The sample holds approximately 93,000 distinct CDR3 sequences; more than 7% are singletons and the top ten take 6.9%. The germline CDR1 and CDR2 sequences are KGHDR and SFDVKD. The CDR3 has 19 residues. V lost 0 bases and J 5 bases, leaving 24 bases between the germline ends. The V call is TRBV24-1, the J call TRBJ1-2; D uncertain. The sequencing here drew on PBMCs from the stem cell graft donor, taken from the stem cell graft. The source is a human donor who donated a stem cell graft to a child with congenital amegakaryocytic thrombocytopenia. The CDR3 protein is CATSDLQILVDDLGYGYTF. CDR3 coding DNA: TGTGCCACCAGTGATTTGCAAATCCTTGTGGACGACCTGGGATATGGCTACACCTTC.